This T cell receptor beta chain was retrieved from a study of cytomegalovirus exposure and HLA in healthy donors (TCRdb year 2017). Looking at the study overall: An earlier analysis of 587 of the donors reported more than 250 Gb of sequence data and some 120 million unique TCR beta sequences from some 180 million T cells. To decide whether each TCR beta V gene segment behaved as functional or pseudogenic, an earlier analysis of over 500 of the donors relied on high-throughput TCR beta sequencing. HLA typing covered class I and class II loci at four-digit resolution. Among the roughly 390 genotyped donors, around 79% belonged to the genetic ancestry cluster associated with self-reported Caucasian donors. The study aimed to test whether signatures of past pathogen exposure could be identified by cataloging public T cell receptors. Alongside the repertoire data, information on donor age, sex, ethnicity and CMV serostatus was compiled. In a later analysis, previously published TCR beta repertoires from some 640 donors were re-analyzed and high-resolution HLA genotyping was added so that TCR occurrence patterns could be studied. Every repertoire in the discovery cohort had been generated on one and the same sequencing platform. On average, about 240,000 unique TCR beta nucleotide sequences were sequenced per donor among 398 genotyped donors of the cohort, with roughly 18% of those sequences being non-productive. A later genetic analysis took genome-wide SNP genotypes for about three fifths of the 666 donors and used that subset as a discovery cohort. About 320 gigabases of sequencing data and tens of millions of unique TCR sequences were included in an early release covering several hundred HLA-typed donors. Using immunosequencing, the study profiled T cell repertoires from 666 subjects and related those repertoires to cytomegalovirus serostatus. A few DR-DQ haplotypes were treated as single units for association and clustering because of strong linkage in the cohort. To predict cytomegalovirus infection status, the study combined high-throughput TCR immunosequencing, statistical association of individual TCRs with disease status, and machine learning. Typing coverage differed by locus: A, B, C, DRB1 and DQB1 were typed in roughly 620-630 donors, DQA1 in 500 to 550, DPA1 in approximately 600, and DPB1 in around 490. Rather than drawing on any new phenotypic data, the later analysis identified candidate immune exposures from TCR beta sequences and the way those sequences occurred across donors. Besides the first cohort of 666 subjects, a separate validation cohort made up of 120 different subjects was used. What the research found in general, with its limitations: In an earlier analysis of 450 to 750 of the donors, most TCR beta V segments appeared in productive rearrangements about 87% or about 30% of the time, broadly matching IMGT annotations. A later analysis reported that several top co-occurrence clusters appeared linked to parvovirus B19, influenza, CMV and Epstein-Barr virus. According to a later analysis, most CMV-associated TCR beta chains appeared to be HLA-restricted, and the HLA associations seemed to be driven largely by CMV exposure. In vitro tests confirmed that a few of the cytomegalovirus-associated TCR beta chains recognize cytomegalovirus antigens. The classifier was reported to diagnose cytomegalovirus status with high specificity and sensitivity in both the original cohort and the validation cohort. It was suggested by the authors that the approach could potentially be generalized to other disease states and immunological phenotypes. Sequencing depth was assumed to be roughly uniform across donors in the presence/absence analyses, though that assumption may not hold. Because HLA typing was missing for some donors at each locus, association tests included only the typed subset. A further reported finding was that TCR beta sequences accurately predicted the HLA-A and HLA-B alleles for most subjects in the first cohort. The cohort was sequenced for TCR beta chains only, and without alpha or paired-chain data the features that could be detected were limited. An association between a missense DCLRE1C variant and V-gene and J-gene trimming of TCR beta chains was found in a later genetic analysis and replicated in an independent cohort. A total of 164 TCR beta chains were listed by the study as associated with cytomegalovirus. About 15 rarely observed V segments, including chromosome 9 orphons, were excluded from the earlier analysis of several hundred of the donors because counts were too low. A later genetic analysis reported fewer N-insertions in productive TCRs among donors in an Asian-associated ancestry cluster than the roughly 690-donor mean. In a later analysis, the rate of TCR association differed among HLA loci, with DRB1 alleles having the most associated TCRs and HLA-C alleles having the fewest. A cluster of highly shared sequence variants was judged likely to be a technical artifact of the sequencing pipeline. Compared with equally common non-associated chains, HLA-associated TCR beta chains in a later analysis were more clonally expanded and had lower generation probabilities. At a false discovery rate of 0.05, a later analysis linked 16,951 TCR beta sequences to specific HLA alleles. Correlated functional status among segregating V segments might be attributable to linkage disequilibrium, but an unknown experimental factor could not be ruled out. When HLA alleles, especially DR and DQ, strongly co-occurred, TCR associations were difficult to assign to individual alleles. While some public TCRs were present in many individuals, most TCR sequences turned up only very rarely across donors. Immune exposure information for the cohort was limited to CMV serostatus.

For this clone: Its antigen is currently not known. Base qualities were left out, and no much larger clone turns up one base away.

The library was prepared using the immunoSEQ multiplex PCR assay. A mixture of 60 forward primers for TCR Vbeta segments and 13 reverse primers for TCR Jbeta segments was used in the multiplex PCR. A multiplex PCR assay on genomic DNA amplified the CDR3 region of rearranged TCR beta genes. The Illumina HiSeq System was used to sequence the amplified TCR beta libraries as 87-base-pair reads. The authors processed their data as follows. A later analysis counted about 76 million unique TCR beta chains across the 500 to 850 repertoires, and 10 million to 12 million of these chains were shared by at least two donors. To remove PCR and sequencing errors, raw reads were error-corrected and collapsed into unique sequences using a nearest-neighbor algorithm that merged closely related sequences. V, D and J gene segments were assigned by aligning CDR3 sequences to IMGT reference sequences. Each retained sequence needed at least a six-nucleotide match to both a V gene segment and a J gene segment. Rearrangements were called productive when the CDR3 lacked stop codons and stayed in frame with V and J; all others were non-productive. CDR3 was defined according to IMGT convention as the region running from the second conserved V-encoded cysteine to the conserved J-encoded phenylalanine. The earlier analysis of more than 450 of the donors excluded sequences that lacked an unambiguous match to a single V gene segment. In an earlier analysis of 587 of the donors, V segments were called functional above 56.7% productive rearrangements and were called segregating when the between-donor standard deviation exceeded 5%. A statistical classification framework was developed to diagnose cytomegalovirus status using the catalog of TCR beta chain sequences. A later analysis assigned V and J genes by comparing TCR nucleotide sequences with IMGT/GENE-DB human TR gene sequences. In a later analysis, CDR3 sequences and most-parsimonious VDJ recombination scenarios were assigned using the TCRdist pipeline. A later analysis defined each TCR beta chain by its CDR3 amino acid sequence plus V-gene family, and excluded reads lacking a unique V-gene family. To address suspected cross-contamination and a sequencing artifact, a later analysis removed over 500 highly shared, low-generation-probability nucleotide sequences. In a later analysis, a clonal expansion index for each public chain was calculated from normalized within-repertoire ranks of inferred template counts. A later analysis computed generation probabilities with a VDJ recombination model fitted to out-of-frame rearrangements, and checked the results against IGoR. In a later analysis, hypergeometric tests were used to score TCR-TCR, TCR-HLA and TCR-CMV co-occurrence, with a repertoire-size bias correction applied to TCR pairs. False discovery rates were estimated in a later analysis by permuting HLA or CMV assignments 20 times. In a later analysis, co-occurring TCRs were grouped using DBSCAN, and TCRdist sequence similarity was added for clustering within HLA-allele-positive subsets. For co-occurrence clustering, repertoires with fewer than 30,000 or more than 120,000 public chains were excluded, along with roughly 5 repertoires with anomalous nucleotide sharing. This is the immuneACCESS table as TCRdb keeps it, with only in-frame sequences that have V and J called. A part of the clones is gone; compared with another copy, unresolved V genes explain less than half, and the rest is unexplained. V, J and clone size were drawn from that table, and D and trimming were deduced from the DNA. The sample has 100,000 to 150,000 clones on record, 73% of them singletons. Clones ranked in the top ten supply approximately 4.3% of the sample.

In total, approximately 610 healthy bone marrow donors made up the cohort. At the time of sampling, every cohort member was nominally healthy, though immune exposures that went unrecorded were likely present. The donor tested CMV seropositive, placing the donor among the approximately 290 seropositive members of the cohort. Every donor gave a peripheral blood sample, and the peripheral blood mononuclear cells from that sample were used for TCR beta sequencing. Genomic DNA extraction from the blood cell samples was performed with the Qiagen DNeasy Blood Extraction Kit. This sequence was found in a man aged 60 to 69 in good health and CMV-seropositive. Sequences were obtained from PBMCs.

The nucleotides are TGTGCCAGCGAAACAGAATATAACACTGAAGCTTTCTTT. It translates as CASETEYNTEAFF. The chain is encoded by TRBV2 joined to TRBJ1-1; the D gene cannot be named for sure. The CDR3 goes from the cysteine to the phenylalanine over 13 residues. Only the CDR3 DNA stays, 39 bases, in frame from base 1. CDR1 and CDR2 were assigned from the germline V gene as SNHLY and FYNNEI. V lost 8 bases and J lost 2 bases; the stretch between them is 12 bases long. With the portions outside the CDR3 filled from the reference TRBV2 and TRBJ1-1 genes, the complete variable region becomes EPEVTQTPSHQVTQMGQEVILRCVPISNHLYFYWYRQILGQKVEFLVSFYNNEISEKSEIFDDQFSVERPDGSNFTLKIRSTKLEDSAMYFCASETEYNTEAFFGQGTRLTVV.